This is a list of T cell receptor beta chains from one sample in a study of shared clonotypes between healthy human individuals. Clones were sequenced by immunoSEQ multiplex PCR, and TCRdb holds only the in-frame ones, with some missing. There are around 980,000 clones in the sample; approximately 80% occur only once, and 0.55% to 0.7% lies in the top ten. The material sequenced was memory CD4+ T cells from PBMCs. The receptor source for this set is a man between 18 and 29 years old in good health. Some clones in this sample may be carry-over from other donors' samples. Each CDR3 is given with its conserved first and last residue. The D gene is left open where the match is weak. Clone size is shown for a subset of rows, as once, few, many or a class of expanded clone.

CASSLAVLYNEQFF TGTGCCAGCAGCTTAGCCGTACTATACAATGAGCAGTTCTTC TRBJ2-1 - - TRBV11-2
CAISSRPGLADYNEQFF TGTGCCATCAGCTCTCGGCCGGGACTAGCGGACTACAATGAGCAGTTCTTC TRBJ2-1 TRBD2 once TRBV10-3
CASRRTETGLYEQYF TGTGCCAGCAGGAGAACCGAGACAGGACTTTACGAGCAGTACTTC TRBJ2-7 - - TRBV28
CSVRQQETQYF TGCAGCGTAAGACAGCAAGAGACCCAGTACTTC TRBJ2-5 - - TRBV29-1
CASTFSGNTIYF TGTGCCAGCACCTTCTCTGGAAACACCATATATTTT TRBJ1-3 - - TRBV25-1
CASSLRGGLEETQYF TGTGCCAGCAGTTTACGGGGAGGGTTGGAAGAGACCCAGTACTTC TRBJ2-5 TRBD2 - TRBV27
CASRVRGGPTDTQYF TGTGCCAGCAGGGTGAGGGGAGGGCCGACAGATACGCAGTATTTT TRBJ2-3 TRBD2 - TRBV27
CASSFQRAGTQYF TGTGCCAGCAGTTTTCAAAGGGCCGGTACGCAGTATTTT TRBJ2-3 - - TRBV28
CASSFRGGEKLFF TGTGCCAGCAGTTTCAGGGGAGGCGAAAAACTGTTTTTT TRBJ1-4 - - TRBV27
CASSPTFGETQYF TGTGCCAGCTCACCAACCTTTGGCGAGACCCAGTACTTC TRBJ2-5 - - TRBV18
CASRTSGSYEQYF TGTGCCAGCCGGACTAGCGGGAGTTACGAGCAGTACTTC TRBJ2-7 TRBD2 - TRBV7-9
CASSLSKGQGPEKLFF TGTGCCAGCAGTTTATCGAAGGGACAGGGGCCAGAAAAACTGTTTTTT TRBJ1-4 TRBD1 few TRBV27
CASRTGQVEGYTF TGTGCCAGCAGGACGGGACAGGTTGAGGGCTACACCTTC TRBJ1-2 TRBD1 - TRBV2
CASSPGWRVDQPQHF TGTGCCAGCTCACCAGGGTGGCGGGTCGATCAGCCCCAGCATTTT TRBJ1-5 - - TRBV18
CASTGGREETQYF TGTGCCAGCACAGGCGGGAGGGAAGAGACCCAGTACTTC TRBJ2-5 TRBD2 - TRBV28
CSVDMEGLAGAGNEQFF TGCAGCGTTGATATGGAGGGACTAGCGGGAGCTGGGAATGAGCAGTTCTTC TRBJ2-1 TRBD2 - TRBV29-1
CASSEQAYTEAFF TGTGCCAGTAGTGAACAGGCTTACACTGAAGCTTTCTTT TRBJ1-1 - - TRBV19
CASSRGPMNTEAFF TGCGCCAGCAGCAGGGGGCCTATGAACACTGAAGCTTTCTTT TRBJ1-1 TRBD1 - TRBV5-1
CASSYLRGSNYGYTF TGTGCCAGCAGTTACCTGCGGGGGAGTAACTATGGCTACACCTTC TRBJ1-2 - - TRBV6-5
CASSVLAGTDTQYF TGTGCCAGCAGTGTACTAGCGGGCACAGATACGCAGTATTTT TRBJ2-3 TRBD2 - TRBV2
CATRPQGGQETQYF TGCGCCACCCGCCCGCAAGGGGGCCAAGAGACCCAGTACTTC TRBJ2-5 - few TRBV5-1
CASMGPPRAETQYF TGTGCCAGCATGGGCCCCCCCCGCGCGGAGACCCAGTACTTC TRBJ2-5 - many TRBV2
CASSSTGGMEAFF TGCGCCAGCAGCTCGACAGGGGGTATGGAAGCTTTCTTT TRBJ1-1 TRBD1 once TRBV5-1
CASSSRVWGRSTGELFF TGTGCCAGCAGCTCCAGGGTATGGGGGAGGAGCACCGGGGAGCTGTTTTTT TRBJ2-2 - - TRBV7-2
CASRHPRDTGELFF TGTGCCAGCAGGCACCCCCGGGACACCGGGGAGCTGTTTTTT TRBJ2-2 - many TRBV25-1
CASKRLGQTNTGELFF TGTGCCAGTAAAAGGTTGGGACAGACTAACACCGGGGAGCTGTTTTTT TRBJ2-2 TRBD1 - TRBV19
CASSRRTGSNQPQHF TGTGCCAGCAGCCGGAGGACGGGTAGCAATCAGCCCCAGCATTTT TRBJ1-5 - - TRBV6-6
CASTITGNEQFF TGTGCCAGCACCATTACCGGTAATGAGCAGTTCTTC TRBJ2-1 - - TRBV2
CASSPRTSGSTDTQYF TGTGCCAGCAGCCCCCGGACTAGCGGAAGCACAGATACGCAGTATTTT TRBJ2-3 TRBD2 few TRBV9
CATSREGGNNEKLFF TGTGCCACCAGCAGAGAGGGGGGGAATAATGAAAAACTGTTTTTT TRBJ1-4 - few TRBV15
CASSFSGLYGYTF TGTGCCAGCAGCTTTTCGGGGCTCTATGGCTACACCTTC TRBJ1-2 - - TRBV7-2
CAISGTDQETQYF TGTGCCATCAGTGGGACAGACCAAGAGACCCAGTACTTC TRBJ2-5 - once TRBV10-3
CASSERGGSQPQHF TGTGCCAGCAGTGAAAGAGGGGGTAGTCAGCCCCAGCATTTT TRBJ1-5 - - TRBV6-1
CASSDGTPGYTF TGTGCCAGCAGTGACGGGACCCCTGGCTACACCTTC TRBJ1-2 - once TRBV2
CASSTGTQIYGELFF TGTGCCAGCAGTACCGGGACACAGATTTACGGGGAGCTGTTTTTT TRBJ2-2 - few TRBV28
CASSILAVPTVGTGELFF TGTGCCAGCAGCATTCTAGCGGTCCCCACTGTGGGGACCGGGGAGCTGTTTTTT TRBJ2-2 TRBD2 many TRBV7-8
CASSDSSRAGYNEQFF TGTGCCAGCAGCGACTCTAGCCGCGCTGGCTACAATGAGCAGTTCTTC TRBJ2-1 - - TRBV7-3
CASSPSGVSYEQYF TGTGCCAGCAGTCCATCGGGGGTCTCCTACGAGCAGTACTTC TRBJ2-7 - - TRBV28
CASSLGIRQGGRNTGELFF TGTGCCAGCAGCTTGGGAATTCGGCAGGGGGGCCGAAACACCGGGGAGCTGTTTTTT TRBJ2-2 - - TRBV5-6
CASSIMEGPAFF TGTGCCAGTAGTATTATGGAGGGCCCCGCTTTCTTT TRBJ1-1 - few TRBV19
CASSPQFGRTPETQYF TGTGCCAGCAGTCCCCAATTTGGGAGGACCCCAGAGACCCAGTACTTC TRBJ2-5 - - TRBV2
CASSSATVKNIQYF TGTGCCAGCAGTTCGGCGACAGTTAAAAACATTCAGTACTTC TRBJ2-4 - - TRBV6-6
CASSLAGGYTEAFF TGCGCCAGCAGCTTGGCGGGGGGCTACACTGAAGCTTTCTTT TRBJ1-1 - - TRBV5-1
CASSNYGTLYEQYF TGTGCCAGCAGCAATTATGGGACCCTCTACGAGCAGTACTTC TRBJ2-7 - many TRBV2